This is a list of T cell receptor beta chains from one sample in a study of blood T cell repertoires in COVID-19. Generated by immunoSEQ multiplex PCR, the TCRdb table keeps only in-frame clones and is missing some. The repertoire holds fewer than 300,000 clones, with roughly 86% as singletons. The sample was peripheral blood. The receptor set was obtained from a man in his forties who had recovered from COVID-19. Both conserved end residues are part of each CDR3.

cdr3_aa j_call v_call
CASSPARQGLPNEKLFF TRBJ1-4 TRBV7-9
CASSLGGTVEAFF TRBJ1-1 TRBV7-9
CASSSDRGRPQPHSPLHF TRBJ1-6 TRBV2
CASSSLAGTGNYGYTF TRBJ1-2 TRBV5-4
CASSGDSSVYEQYF TRBJ2-7 TRBV2
CASSRQGPEWGNQPQHF TRBJ1-5 TRBV18
CASSKRQAWGKNIQYF TRBJ2-4 TRBV11-1
CASSLTGGRSTDTQYF TRBJ2-3 TRBV7-9
CASSVHRGTIAVNTEAFF TRBJ1-1 TRBV7-6
CASSSQDRGPDIQYF TRBJ2-4 TRBV27
CASSFGAGGAYEQYF TRBJ2-7 TRBV6-5
CASSSRTSGTFGDTQYF TRBJ2-3 TRBV13
CASSRRWTSGRSNEQFF TRBJ2-1 TRBV5-8
CASSLTGVTGELFF TRBJ2-2 TRBV11-2
CASSLVGQGADHYGYTF TRBJ1-2 TRBV5-6
CASSSRTSGISYEQYF TRBJ2-7 TRBV5-4
CASSQEPARSYEQYF TRBJ2-7 TRBV4-1
CASRASTSGGRETQYF TRBJ2-5 TRBV25-1
CASSSGLAPGETQYF TRBJ2-5 TRBV7-8
CATHPDRGWYGYTF TRBJ1-2 TRBV10-3
CASSPMTGGNQPQHF TRBJ1-5 TRBV2
CASSSGQGAREKLFF TRBJ1-4 TRBV7-8
CASSPRPNEQFF TRBJ2-1 TRBV28
CASSSLAAYNEQFF TRBJ2-1 TRBV6-2/TRBV6-3
CASSLQGYNQPQHF TRBJ1-5 TRBV7-2
CASSISGGNTDTQYF TRBJ2-3 TRBV5-1
CASSRKGASGLVF TRBJ2-1 TRBV14
CASSQDGQGNTEAFF TRBJ1-1 TRBV3-1/TRBV3-2
CASSFWRGSTDTQYF TRBJ2-3 TRBV13
CASRWRSSGNTIYF TRBJ1-3 TRBV7-9
CASSFSSDEQYF TRBJ2-7 TRBV28
CASSSLDTQYF TRBJ2-3 TRBV6-2/TRBV6-3
CASSRAGLAGPGTGELFF TRBJ2-2 TRBV12-1
CAISDTPFSGLETQYF TRBJ2-5 TRBV10-3
CASSTRRLHTEAFF TRBJ1-1 TRBV27
CASGTSHEQYF TRBJ2-7 TRBV12-5
CASSPGRTSGYTQYF TRBJ2-3 TRBV11-3
CASSPGGISGNEQFF TRBJ2-1 TRBV18
CASRDRDRYNQPQHF TRBJ1-5 TRBV6-5
CASSGRTEAFF TRBJ1-1 TRBV6-6
CASSYEGQYNQPQHF TRBJ1-5 TRBV6-6
CSAEGTGEQYF TRBJ2-7 TRBV29-1
CASSTGQGQMVSYEQYF TRBJ2-7 TRBV5-4
CASGDRVSDTQYF TRBJ2-3 TRBV7-6
CASSQDSGGDYNEQFF TRBJ2-1 TRBV4-1
CASSVSRDSYTGELFF TRBJ2-2 TRBV2
CASSLARGFTDTQYF TRBJ2-3 TRBV7-2
CASSHPSGGNNEQFF TRBJ2-1 TRBV4-1
CASSRESAKNIQYF TRBJ2-4 TRBV5-1
CAWSVIPSSGGPTEAFF TRBJ1-1 TRBV30
CASSRGSIAGGRYEDTQYF TRBJ2-3 TRBV27
CASSGGERGHGYGYTF TRBJ1-2 TRBV5-4
CASSPRGRYEQYF TRBJ2-7 TRBV11-3
CAWSAMGQGTGGYTF TRBJ1-2 TRBV30
CASSNPGGAVYF TRBJ2-5 TRBV19
CASSQASNYGYTF TRBJ1-2 TRBV7-9
CASSGTGRPSTDTQYF TRBJ2-3 TRBV9
CASSSGQGTYEQYF TRBJ2-7 TRBV13
CASSLGRLATYEQYF TRBJ2-7 TRBV13